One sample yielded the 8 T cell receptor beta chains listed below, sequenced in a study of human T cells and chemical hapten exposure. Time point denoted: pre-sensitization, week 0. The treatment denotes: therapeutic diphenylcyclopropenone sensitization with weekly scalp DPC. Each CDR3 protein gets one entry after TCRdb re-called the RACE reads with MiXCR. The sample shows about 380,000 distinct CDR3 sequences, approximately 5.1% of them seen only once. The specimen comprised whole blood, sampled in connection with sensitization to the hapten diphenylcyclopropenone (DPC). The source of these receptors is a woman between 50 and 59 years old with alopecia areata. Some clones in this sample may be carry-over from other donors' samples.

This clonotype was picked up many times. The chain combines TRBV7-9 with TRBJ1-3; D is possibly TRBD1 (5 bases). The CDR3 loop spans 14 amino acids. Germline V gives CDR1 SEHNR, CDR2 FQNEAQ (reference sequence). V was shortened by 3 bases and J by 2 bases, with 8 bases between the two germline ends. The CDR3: CASSLGRAGNTIYF. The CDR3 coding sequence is TGTGCCAGCAGCTTGGGCAGGGCTGGAAACACCATATATTTT.

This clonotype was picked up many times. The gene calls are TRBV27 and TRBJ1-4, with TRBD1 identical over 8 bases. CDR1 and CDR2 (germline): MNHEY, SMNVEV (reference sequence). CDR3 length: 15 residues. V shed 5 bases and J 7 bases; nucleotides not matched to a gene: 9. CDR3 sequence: CASSPPGGFGEKLFF. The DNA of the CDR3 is TGTGCCAGCAGTCCCCCAGGGGGCTTCGGTGAAAAACTGTTTTTT. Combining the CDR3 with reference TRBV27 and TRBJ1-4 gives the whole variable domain EAQVTQNPRYLITVTGKKLTVTCSQNMNHEYMSWYRQDPGLGLRQIYYSMNVEVTDKGDVPEGYKVSRKEKRNFPLILESPSPNQTSLYFCASSPPGGFGEKLFFGSGTQLSVL.

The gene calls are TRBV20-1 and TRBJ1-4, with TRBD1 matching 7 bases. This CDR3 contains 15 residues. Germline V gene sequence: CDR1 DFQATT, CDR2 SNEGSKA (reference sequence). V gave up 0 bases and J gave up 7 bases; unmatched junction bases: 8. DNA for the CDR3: TGCAGTGCTAGAGATCGGAGACAGGGCCGTGAAAAACTGTTTTTT. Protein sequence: CSARDRRQGREKLFF.

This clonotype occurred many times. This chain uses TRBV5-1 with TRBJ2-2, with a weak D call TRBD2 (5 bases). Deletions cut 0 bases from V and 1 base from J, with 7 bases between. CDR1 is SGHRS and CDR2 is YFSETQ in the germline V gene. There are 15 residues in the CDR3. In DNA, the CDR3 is TGCGCCAGCAGCTTGGTGGGAGAGAACACCGGGGAGCTGTTTTTT. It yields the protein CASSLVGENTGELFF.

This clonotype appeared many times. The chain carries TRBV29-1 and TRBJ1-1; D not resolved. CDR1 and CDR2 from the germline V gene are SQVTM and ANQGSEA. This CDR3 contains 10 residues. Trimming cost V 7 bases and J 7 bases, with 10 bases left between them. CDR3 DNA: TGCAGCGCCGACCGGGGTGAAGCTTTCTTT. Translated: CSADRGEAFF.

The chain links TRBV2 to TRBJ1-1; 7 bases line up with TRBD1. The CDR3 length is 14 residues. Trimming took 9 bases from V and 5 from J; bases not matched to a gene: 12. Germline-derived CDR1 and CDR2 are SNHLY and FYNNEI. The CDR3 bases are TGTGCCAGTCAGCTCGACAGGGATTTGACTGAAGCTTTCTTT. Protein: CASQLDRDLTEAFF.

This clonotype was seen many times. CDR3 residues: CASSQEWANEQFF. In nucleotides, the CDR3 is TGTGCCAGCAGCCAAGAGTGGGCAAATGAGCAGTTCTTC. The V call is TRBV14, the J call TRBJ2-1; D ambiguous. CDR3 length equals 13 residues. Germline assignment: CDR1 SGHDN and CDR2 FVKESK. Trimming stripped 0 bases from V and 7 bases from J, with 7 bases between.

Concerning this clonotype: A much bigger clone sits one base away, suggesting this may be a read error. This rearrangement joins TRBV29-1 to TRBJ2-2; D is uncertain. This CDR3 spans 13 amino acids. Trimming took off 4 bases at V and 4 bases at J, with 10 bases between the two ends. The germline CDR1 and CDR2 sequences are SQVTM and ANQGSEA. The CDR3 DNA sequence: TGCAGCGTTGGGCAGGCAATCACCGGGGAGCTGTTTTTT. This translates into CSVGQAITGELFF.